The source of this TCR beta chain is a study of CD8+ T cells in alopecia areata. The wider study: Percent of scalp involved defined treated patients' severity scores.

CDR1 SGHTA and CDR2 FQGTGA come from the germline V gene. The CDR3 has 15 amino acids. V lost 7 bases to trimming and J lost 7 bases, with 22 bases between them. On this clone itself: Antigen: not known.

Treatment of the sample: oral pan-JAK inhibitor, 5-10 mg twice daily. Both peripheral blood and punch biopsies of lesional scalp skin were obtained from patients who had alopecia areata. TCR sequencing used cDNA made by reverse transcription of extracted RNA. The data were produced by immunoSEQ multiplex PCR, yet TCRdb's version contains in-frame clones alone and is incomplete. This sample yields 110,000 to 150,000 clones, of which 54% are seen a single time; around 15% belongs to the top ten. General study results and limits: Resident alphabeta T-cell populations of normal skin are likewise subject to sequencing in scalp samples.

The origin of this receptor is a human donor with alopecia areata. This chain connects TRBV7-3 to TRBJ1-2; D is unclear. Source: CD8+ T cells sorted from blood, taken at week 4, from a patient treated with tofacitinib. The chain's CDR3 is CASTRGRREYCGYTF. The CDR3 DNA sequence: TGTGCCAGCACCAGAGGCAGGAGGGAGTATTGTGGCTACACCTTC.